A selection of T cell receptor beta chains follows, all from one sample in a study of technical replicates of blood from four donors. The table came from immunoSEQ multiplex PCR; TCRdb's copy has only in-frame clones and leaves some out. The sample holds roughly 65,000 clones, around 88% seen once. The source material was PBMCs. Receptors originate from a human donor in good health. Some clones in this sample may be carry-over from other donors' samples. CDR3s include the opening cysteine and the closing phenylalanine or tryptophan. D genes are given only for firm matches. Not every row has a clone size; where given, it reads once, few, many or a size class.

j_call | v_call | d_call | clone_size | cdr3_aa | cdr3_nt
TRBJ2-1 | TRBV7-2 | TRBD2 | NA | CASSLIPQRGYNEQFF | TGTGCCAGCAGCTTAATCCCCCAGCGGGGCTACAATGAGCAGTTCTTC
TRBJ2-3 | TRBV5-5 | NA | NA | CASSLGLDSDTQYF | TGTGCCAGCAGCTTGGGACTAGATTCAGATACGCAGTATTTT
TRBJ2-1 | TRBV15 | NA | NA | CATSRPAGAWDEQFF | TGTGCCACCAGCAGACCTGCGGGGGCGTGGGATGAGCAGTTCTTC
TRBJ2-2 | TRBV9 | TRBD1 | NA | CASSVAKDRGHRNTGELFF | TGTGCCAGCAGCGTAGCTAAGGACAGGGGGCATCGTAACACCGGGGAGCTGTTTTTT
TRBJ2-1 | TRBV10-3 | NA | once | CAISDGGLHNEQFF | TGTGCCATCAGTGATGGGGGGTTACACAATGAGCAGTTCTTC
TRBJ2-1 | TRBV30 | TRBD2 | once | CAWSVSLAVYEQFF | TGTGCCTGGAGTGTAAGTCTAGCGGTATATGAGCAGTTCTTC
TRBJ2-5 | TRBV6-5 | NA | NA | CASSYSRENQETQYF | TGTGCCAGCAGTTATTCCCGGGAGAACCAAGAGACCCAGTACTTC
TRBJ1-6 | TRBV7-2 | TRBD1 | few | CASSLGTANSPLHF | TGTGCCAGCAGCCTTGGGACAGCAAATTCACCCCTCCACTTT
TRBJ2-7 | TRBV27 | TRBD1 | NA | CASSNDRESYEQYF | TGTGCCAGCAGTAACGACAGGGAATCCTACGAGCAGTACTTC
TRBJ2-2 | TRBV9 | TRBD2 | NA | CASSLQAGANTGELFF | TGTGCCAGCAGCCTTCAAGCGGGAGCGAACACCGGGGAGCTGTTTTTT
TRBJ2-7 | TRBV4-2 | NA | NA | CASSSGGATYEQYF | TGTGCCAGCAGCTCCGGGGGAGCCACCTACGAGCAGTACTTC
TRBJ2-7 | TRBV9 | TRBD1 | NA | CASSVAAGGLYEQYF | TGTGCCAGCAGCGTAGCGGCAGGGGGCCTATACGAGCAGTACTTC
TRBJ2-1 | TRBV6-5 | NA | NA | CASSPGGDLSDEQFF | TGTGCCAGCAGCCCCGGGGGAGATCTCAGCGATGAGCAGTTCTTC
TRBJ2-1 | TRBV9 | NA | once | CASSVEGLPGVYNEQFF | TGTGCCAGCAGCGTAGAGGGACTCCCCGGGGTTTACAATGAGCAGTTCTTC
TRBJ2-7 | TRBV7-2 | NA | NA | CASSLVTGRARVAHEQYF | TGTGCCAGCAGCTTAGTAACAGGGCGGGCCAGAGTCGCCCACGAGCAGTACTTC
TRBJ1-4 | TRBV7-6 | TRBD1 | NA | CASSFQTGGITNEKLFF | TGTGCCAGCAGCTTCCAGACAGGGGGGATAACTAATGAAAAACTGTTTTTT
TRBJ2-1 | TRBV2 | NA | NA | CASSEESVGEQFF | TGTGCCAGCAGTGAAGAAAGCGTTGGTGAGCAGTTCTTC
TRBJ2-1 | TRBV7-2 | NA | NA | CASSSRGGQEQFF | TGTGCCAGCAGCTCCAGAGGGGGTCAGGAGCAGTTCTTC
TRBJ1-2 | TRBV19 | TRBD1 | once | CASSTGGQGAHYGYTF | TGTGCCAGTAGTACGGGCGGACAGGGGGCGCACTATGGCTACACCTTC
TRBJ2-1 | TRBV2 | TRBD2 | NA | CASSDPLAGYPTYNEQFF | TGTGCCAGCAGTGACCCCCTAGCGGGCTATCCGACCTACAATGAGCAGTTCTTC
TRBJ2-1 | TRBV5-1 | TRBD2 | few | CASSWGGLANEQFF | TGCGCCAGCAGCTGGGGGGGACTAGCGAATGAGCAGTTCTTC
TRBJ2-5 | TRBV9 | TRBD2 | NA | CASSGSGGEQETQYF | TGTGCCAGCAGCGGTAGCGGGGGGGAACAAGAGACCCAGTACTTC
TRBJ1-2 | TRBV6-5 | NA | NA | CASRRDTSGYGYTF | TGTGCCAGCCGAAGGGACACCTCCGGATATGGCTACACCTTC
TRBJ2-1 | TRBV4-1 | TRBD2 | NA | CASSPETGTSGSSYNEQFF | TGCGCCAGCAGCCCCGAAACCGGGACTAGCGGAAGCTCCTACAATGAGCAGTTCTTC
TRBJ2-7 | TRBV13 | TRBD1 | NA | CASRRGQGTREQYF | TGTGCCAGCAGGAGGGGACAGGGGACGCGCGAGCAGTACTTC
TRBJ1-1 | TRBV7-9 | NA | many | CASRLSAGIEAFF | TGTGCCAGCAGATTGTCCGCCGGGATTGAAGCTTTCTTT
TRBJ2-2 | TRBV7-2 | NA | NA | CASSLVATSAGELFF | TGTGCCAGCAGCTTAGTAGCGACTTCGGCCGGGGAGCTGTTTTTT
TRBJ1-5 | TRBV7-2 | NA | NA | CASSLSGTLNQPQHF | TGTGCCAGCAGCTTAAGCGGGACACTCAATCAGCCCCAGCATTTT
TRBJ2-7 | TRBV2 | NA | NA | CASSGDIYEQYF | TGTGCCAGCAGTGGGGACATCTACGAGCAGTACTTC
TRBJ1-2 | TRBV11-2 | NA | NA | CASSLDLPYYGYTF | TGTGCCAGCAGCTTAGATCTCCCGTACTATGGCTACACCTTC
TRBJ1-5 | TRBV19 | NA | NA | CASSVAGWSFNQPQHF | TGTGCCAGTAGTGTAGCGGGTTGGTCCTTTAATCAGCCCCAGCATTTT
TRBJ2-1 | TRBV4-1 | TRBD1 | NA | CASSSYNRGLGKFF | TGCGCCAGCAGCTCTTACAACAGGGGGCTGGGAAAGTTCTTC
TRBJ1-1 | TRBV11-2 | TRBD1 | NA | CASSLAGGAPTEAFF | TGTGCCAGCAGCTTAGCAGGGGGCGCCCCCACTGAAGCTTTCTTT
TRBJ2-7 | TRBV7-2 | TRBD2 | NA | CASSYLAGIHEQYF | TGTGCCAGCAGCTATTTAGCGGGGATCCACGAGCAGTACTTC
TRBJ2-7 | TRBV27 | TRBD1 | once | CASSRTGVYEQYF | TGTGCCAGCAGCAGGACAGGCGTCTACGAGCAGTACTTC
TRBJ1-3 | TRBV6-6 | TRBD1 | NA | CASGWTGGGNTIYF | TGTGCCAGCGGATGGACAGGAGGTGGAAACACCATATATTTT
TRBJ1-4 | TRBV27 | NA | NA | CASSLGGSGEKLFF | TGTGCCAGCAGTTTAGGAGGGTCGGGCGAAAAACTGTTTTTT
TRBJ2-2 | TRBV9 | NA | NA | CASSVVGGHTGELFF | TGTGCCAGCAGCGTAGTAGGAGGGCACACCGGGGAGCTGTTTTTT
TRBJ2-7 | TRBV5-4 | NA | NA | CASSLALSGYEQYF | TGTGCCAGCAGCTTGGCGCTGTCCGGCTACGAGCAGTACTTC
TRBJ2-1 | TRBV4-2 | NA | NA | CASSQESSEQFF | TGTGCCAGCAGCCAAGAGTCGAGTGAGCAGTTCTTC
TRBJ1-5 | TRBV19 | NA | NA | CASSISSRGRYQPQHF | TGTGCCAGTAGTATCTCTTCACGGGGTAGATATCAGCCCCAGCATTTT
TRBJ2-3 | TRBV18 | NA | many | CASSPWRTSTDTQYF | TGTGCCAGCTCACCCTGGCGGACTAGCACAGATACGCAGTATTTT
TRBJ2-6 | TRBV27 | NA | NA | CASSSTGIVSGANVLTF | TGTGCCAGCAGTTCCACAGGGATTGTATCTGGGGCCAACGTCCTGACTTTC
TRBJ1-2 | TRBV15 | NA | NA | CATSSLLYGYTF | TGTGCCACCAGCAGTCTACTCTATGGCTACACCTTC
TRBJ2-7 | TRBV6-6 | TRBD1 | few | CASRGQGYSYEQYF | TGTGCCAGCAGAGGACAGGGCTACTCCTACGAGCAGTACTTC
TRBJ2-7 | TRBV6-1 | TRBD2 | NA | CASSEEVAGYEQYF | TGTGCCAGCAGTGAAGAGGTAGCGGGGTACGAGCAGTACTTC
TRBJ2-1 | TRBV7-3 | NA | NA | CASSPTPGSSYNEQFF | TGTGCCAGCAGCCCGACCCCCGGGAGCTCCTACAATGAGCAGTTCTTC
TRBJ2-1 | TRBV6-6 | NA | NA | CASRPGGGNEQFF | TGTGCCAGCAGGCCCGGGGGAGGCAATGAGCAGTTCTTC
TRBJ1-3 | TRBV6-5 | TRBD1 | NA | CASSYLQGSGNTIYF | TGTGCCAGCAGTTACCTACAGGGGAGTGGAAACACCATATATTTT
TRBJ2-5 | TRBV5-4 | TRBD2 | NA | CASRLAGGPRETQYF | TGTGCCAGCAGGTTAGCGGGAGGGCCTCGGGAGACCCAGTACTTC
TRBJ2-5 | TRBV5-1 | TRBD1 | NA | CASSPGQEGETQYF | TGCGCCAGCAGCCCGGGACAGGAGGGAGAGACCCAGTACTTC
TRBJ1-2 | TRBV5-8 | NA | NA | CASSLGRAYGYTF | TGTGCCAGCAGCTTGGGCAGGGCCTATGGCTACACCTTC
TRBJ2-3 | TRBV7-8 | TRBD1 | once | CASSPGQGTFTDTQYF | TGTGCCAGCAGCCCGGGACAGGGAACGTTCACAGATACGCAGTATTTT
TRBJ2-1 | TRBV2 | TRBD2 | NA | CASGGSGGDYSYNEQFF | TGTGCCAGCGGTGGTAGCGGGGGGGACTATTCCTACAATGAGCAGTTCTTC
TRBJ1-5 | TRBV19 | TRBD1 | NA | CASSSGRAGGQPQHF | TGTGCCAGTAGTTCGGGACGAGCAGGGGGTCAGCCCCAGCATTTT
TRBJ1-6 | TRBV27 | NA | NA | CASSLWGDNSPLHF | TGTGCCAGCAGTTTATGGGGGGATAATTCACCCCTCCACTTT
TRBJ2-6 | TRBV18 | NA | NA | CASSLLGTVPGANVLTF | TGTGCCAGCTCCCTGCTAGGCACGGTCCCTGGGGCCAACGTCCTGACTTTC
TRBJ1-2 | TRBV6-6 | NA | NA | CASSPSLEGGYTF | TGTGCCAGCAGTCCCTCTCTGGAGGGTGGCTACACCTTC
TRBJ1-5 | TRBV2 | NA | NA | CASSEDRNSNQPQHF | TGTGCCAGCAGTGAAGACAGGAATAGCAATCAGCCCCAGCATTTT